Following are 11 T cell receptor beta chains from one sample sequenced in a study of shared clonotypes between healthy human individuals. Naive CD8 cells, CD45RO-negative and positively selected for CCR7, excluded terminally differentiated effector memory CD45RA+ cells. Some clones are missing from TCRdb's copy, which holds only in-frame ones; the method was immunoSEQ multiplex PCR. The profile shows approximately 2,000,000 clones, 93% of them singletons. Input material: naive CD8+ T cells from PBMCs. All receptors come from a man younger than 35 in good health. Some clones in this sample may be carry-over from other donors' samples.

This chain joins TRBV6-1 and TRBJ1-2, with D uncertain. The CDR3 contains 14 residues. Germline V gives CDR1 MNHNS, CDR2 SASEGT. V lost 3 bases, J lost 0 bases, and 8 bases lay in between. The DNA of the CDR3 is TGTGCCAGCAGTGATAGGTGGGCTAACTATGGCTACACCTTC. Its translation: CASSDRWANYGYTF.

The V gene is TRBV4-2, the J gene TRBJ2-7; either TRBD1 or TRBD2 may supply D (5 bases each). V was shortened by 1 base and J by 2 bases, with 12 bases between the two germline ends. This CDR3 contains 15 residues. Germline CDR1 is LGHNA and CDR2 is YNFKEQ. DNA of the CDR3: TGTGCCAGCAGCCAAGCCGAGGGACGTGCCTACGAGCAGTACTTC. Translating gives CASSQAEGRAYEQYF.

The chain joins TRBV7-9 to TRBJ2-4, with D possibly TRBD1 on 5 matching bases. Germline-derived CDR1 and CDR2 are SEHNR and FQNEAQ (reference sequence). The CDR3 length is 16 residues. Deletions cut 0 bases from V and 0 bases from J, with 9 bases between. The CDR3 DNA sequence: TGTGCCAGCAGCTTAGCCAGGACACCAGCCAAAAACATTCAGTACTTC. Protein product: CASSLARTPAKNIQYF.

The chain employs TRBV2 and TRBJ1-2; D is ambiguous. Germline lookup yields CDR1 SNHLY and CDR2 FYNNEI. The V gene lost 7 bases and the J gene lost 0 bases, with 18 bases spanning the gap. This CDR3 spans 16 amino acids. The CDR3 nucleotides are TGTGCCAGCACCACCAAGCAGGCGTCGCCTAACTATGGCTACACCTTC. Encoded protein: CASTTKQASPNYGYTF.

J is TRBJ1-2 and V is TRBV5-1; 10 bases align to TRBD1. CDR3 length equals 16 residues. V gave up 3 bases and J gave up 3 bases; unmatched junction bases: 8. The V gene's germline CDR1 is SGHRS and CDR2 YFSETQ. This CDR3 reads CASSSAGTGVHYGYTF. CDR3 coding DNA: TGCGCCAGCAGCTCAGCCGGGACAGGGGTCCACTATGGCTACACCTTC.

This clone was seen once. The J gene is TRBJ2-6, the V gene TRBV7-9; 9 bases agree with TRBD1. The CDR3 runs 19 residues. Per germline, CDR1 SEHNR and CDR2 FQNEAQ (reference sequence). With V trimmed by 1 base and J by 0 bases, 7 bases remained unmatched. CDR3 coding DNA: TGTGCCAGCAGCTTAGTTCCGGGACAGGGCCTCTCTGGGGCCAACGTCCTGACTTTC. It is translated as CASSLVPGQGLSGANVLTF.

V is TRBV5-6 and J is TRBJ2-3, with 8 bases fitting TRBD2. CDR1 is SGHDT and CDR2 is YYEEEE in the germline V gene. V trimming: 3 bases; J trimming: 0 bases; junction bases outside the gene matches: 6. This CDR3 contains 16 residues. CDR3 bases: TGTGCCAGCAGCTCGGTAGCGGGACCTAGCACAGATACGCAGTATTTT. Its translation is CASSSVAGPSTDTQYF.

The rearrangement joins TRBV28 to TRBJ1-2; a weak D match, TRBD1 (6 bases). The germline V and J ends were trimmed by 6 bases and 3 bases, with 23 bases remaining between them. The CDR3 contains 17 residues. Germline values: CDR1 MDHEN, CDR2 SYDVKM. CDR3 sequence: CASRQSRRGRGDYGYTF. DNA of the CDR3: TGTGCCAGCAGGCAATCCCGGAGGGGCAGGGGAGACTATGGCTACACCTTC.

The rearrangement links TRBV10-3 to TRBJ2-3, with a weak D call TRBD1 (6 bases). V lost 7 bases and J 1 base, leaving 12 bases between the germline ends. Germline CDR1 and CDR2: ENHRY and SYGVKD. This CDR3 has 14 amino acids. The CDR3 loop is CAITDRSRTDTQYF. In nucleotides, the CDR3 is TGTGCCATCACCGACAGGTCCCGCACAGATACGCAGTATTTT.

The chain employs TRBV6-5 and TRBJ2-7; D remains ambiguous. Deletions cut 5 bases from V and 4 bases from J, with 15 bases between. Germline V gene lookup returns CDR1 MNHEY and CDR2 SVGAGI. The length of the CDR3 is 14 residues. The CDR3 loop reads CASSPAEARYEQYF. CDR3 nucleotides: TGTGCCAGCAGTCCCGCCGAGGCGCGGTACGAGCAGTACTTC.

V usage is TRBV10-2 and J usage is TRBJ1-5; unclear D gene. The CDR3 totals 15 residues. Germline CDR1 reads WSHSY; CDR2 reads SAAADI. Trimming took off 2 bases at V and 1 base at J, with 9 bases between the two ends. CDR3 nucleotide sequence: TGCGCCAGCAGTGAGGAACCCAGGAGCAATCAGCCCCAGCATTTT. Protein sequence: CASSEEPRSNQPQHF.